This passage covers 5 T cell receptor beta chains from one sample sequenced in a study of blood T cell repertoires in COVID-19. Profiling relied on immunoSEQ multiplex PCR, and the TCRdb table lists in-frame clones only, not all of them. Of 200,000 to 300,000 clones listed, roughly 86% are singletons. The sample consisted of PBMCs or T cells enriched from blood (not recorded which). Receptor source: a woman in her thirties or forties with acute COVID-19.

This clone was picked up one time. This sequence joins TRBV7-2 and TRBJ1-4; TRBD1 aligns across 7 bases. CDR1 and CDR2 (germline): SGHTA, FQGNSA. This CDR3 comprises 13 residues. V gave up 4 bases and J gave up 6 bases; unmatched junction bases: 2. For the CDR3, the DNA is TGTGCCAGCAGCTCCGACAGGGATGAAAAACTGTTTTTT. This gives the protein CASSSDRDEKLFF. Variable domain in full (rest from reference TRBV7-2 and TRBJ1-4): GAGVSQSPSNKVTEKGKDVELRCDPISGHTALYWYRQSLGQGLEFLIYFQGNSAPDKSGLPSDRFSAERTGGSVSTLTIQRTQQEDSAVYLCASSSDRDEKLFFGSGTQLSVL.

This chain links TRBV9 with TRBJ1-6; perhaps TRBD1 as D (5 bases). V was shortened by 0 bases and J by 11 bases, with 12 bases between the two germline ends. This CDR3 region has 14 residues. CDR1 and CDR2 from the germline V gene are SGDLS and YYNGEE. The CDR3 is CASSVDVGRAPLHF. The CDR3 nucleotides read TGTGCCAGCAGCGTAGACGTGGGCAGGGCACCCCTCCACTTT.

The chain carries TRBV5-4 and TRBJ2-7; D perhaps matches TRBD2 (5 bases). The CDR3 spans 15 residues. Trimming took 0 bases from V and 0 from J, leaving 10 bases between them. Looked up from germline, CDR1 is SGHNT and CDR2 is YYREEE (reference sequence). The CDR3 is CASSLVGVSSYEQYF. CDR3 bases: TGTGCCAGCAGCTTGGTGGGAGTGAGCTCCTACGAGCAGTACTTC.

V and J are TRBV19 and TRBJ2-5, with D tentatively TRBD2 (5 bases). V was trimmed by 3 bases and J by 2 bases, leaving 16 bases between them. Germline V gene sequence: CDR1 LNHDA, CDR2 SQIVND (reference sequence). The CDR3 consists of 16 residues. The CDR3 DNA sequence: TGTGCCAGTAGTATGAGTGGGAGACGTTTTCAAGAGACCCAGTACTTC. Amino acids: CASSMSGRRFQETQYF.

V and J are TRBV6-2 or TRBV6-3 and TRBJ1-2; a weak D match, TRBD1 (5 bases). The ends were cut back, 0 bases at V and 2 bases at J, with 19 bases in the middle. Germline V lookup: CDR1 MNHEY, CDR2 SVGEGT. The CDR3 runs 18 residues. CDR3: CASSYSWGRAKENYGYTF. The CDR3 region has the DNA TGTGCCAGCAGTTACTCCTGGGGCAGGGCGAAAGAAAACTATGGCTACACCTTC.